This TCR beta chain is from a study of cytomegalovirus exposure and HLA in healthy donors. Whole-study results and caveats: Sequencing had likely introduced a cluster of highly shared sequence variants as an artifact. CMV serostatus was the only immune exposure information that was available.

In the PCR, 60 Vbeta and 13 Jbeta primers were used. In the original analysis: Approximately 79 million unique TCR beta chains, around 10 million of them shared, were counted by a later analysis. TCRdb keeps only in-frame clones here, not all; method: immunoSEQ multiplex PCR. The V and J calls and clone size come from that table; D and trimming were worked out from the DNA. The listing records 130,000 to 150,000 clones. A remark on this clone: Its cognate antigen is unknown.

The sequenced sample was PBMCs. This TCR came from a woman aged 45-65 years in good health and CMV-seronegative.

The CDR3 DNA reads as TGTGCCAGCAGTTTATCCCTAGCGGGGCATTACAATGAGCAGTTCTTC. It translates to CASSLSLAGHYNEQFF. This rearrangement joins TRBV27 to TRBJ2-1, with 9 positions matching TRBD2. The CDR3 loop spans 16 amino acids. Trimming cost V 0 bases and J 4 bases; bases outside gene matches: 4. Germline CDR1 and CDR2: MNHEY and SMNVEV (reference sequence).